This T cell receptor (beta chain) was identified in a study of blood T cell repertoires in COVID-19. The overall study: PBMCs, B-cell-depleted T cells, or T cells provided the cDNA or gDNA that made up the material.

Original analysis: Amplification of reference gene primers was used by the study to estimate nucleated cell counts. Generated by immunoSEQ multiplex PCR, the TCRdb table keeps only in-frame clones and is missing some. V and J calls plus clone size are reproduced from that table; the DNA served to infer D and trimming. The sample has 200,000 to 300,000 clones; approximately 86% are singletons. This CDR3 spans 13 amino acids. The J segment lost 6 bases and the V segment lost 9 bases, leaving 6 bases of the junction unmatched. CDR1 LNHDA and CDR2 SQIVND come from the germline V gene (reference sequence). Residents of over 20 US areas, aged roughly 18 to 89 years, made up the participants.

Material for sequencing was PBMCs or T cells enriched from blood (not recorded which). The chain is built from TRBV19 and TRBJ2-1; 9 bases match TRBD2. This sequence was found in a woman aged 35 to 49 with acute COVID-19. CDR3 loop: CASTLAGVNEQFF. CDR3 sequence (DNA): TGTGCCAGCACTTTAGCGGGAGTCAATGAGCAGTTCTTC.